The 9 T cell receptor beta chains below were found in one sample sequenced in a study of T cell repertoires in cytomegalovirus infection. These receptors have no identified antigens. TCRdb re-called the reads with MiXCR, one entry per CDR3 protein. The sample has over 250,000 distinct CDR3 sequences; around 20% are singletons. Material: cultured PBMCs, obtained from culture after CMV antigen stimulation. The receptors stem from a human donor in good health (CMV status not recorded). Some clones in this sample may be carry-over from other donors' samples.

A few counts support this clonotype. J is TRBJ1-6 and V is TRBV9; D not resolved. The CDR3 runs to 15 residues. Trimming cost V 3 bases and J 0 bases, with 7 bases left between them. CDR1 is SGDLS and CDR2 is YYNGEE in the germline V gene. The CDR3 spells CASSADDSYNSPLHF. The DNA of the CDR3 is TGTGCCAGCAGCGCCGATGACTCCTATAATTCACCCCTCCACTTT. Full variable domain (missing parts from reference TRBV9 and TRBJ1-6): DSGVTQTPKHLITATGQRVTLRCSPRSGDLSVYWYQQSLDQGLQFLIQYYNGEERAKGNILERFSAQQFPDLHSELNLSSLELGDSALYFCASSADDSYNSPLHFGNGTRLTVT.

The J gene is TRBJ1-1, the V gene TRBV12-3 or TRBV12-4; 8 positions agree with TRBD1. V lost 5 bases and J lost 3; bases outside the gene matches: 11. There are 16 residues in the CDR3. The CDR3 DNA is TGTGCCAGCAGTCTTATGGACAGGGTCGGGGACACTGAAGCTTTCTTT. Amino acids: CASSLMDRVGDTEAFF.

DNA for the CDR3: TGTGCCAGCAGTCTGGGCGGGGTTGGAAATCAGCCCCAGCATTTT. Its protein product is CASSLGGVGNQPQHF. The V call is TRBV6-1, the J call TRBJ1-5, with unresolved D. The germline V gene has CDR1 MNHNS and CDR2 SASEGT. CDR3 length equals 15 residues. V dropped 5 bases and J dropped 4 bases, with 15 bases sitting between them.

This clonotype was seen ten or more times. The chain has TRBV4-1 and TRBJ1-2; the D is unclear. V shed 2 bases and J shed 1 base, with 8 bases lying between them. This CDR3 comprises 14 residues. Germline values: CDR1 MGHRA, CDR2 YSYEKL. The CDR3 loop is CASSQPAFNYGYTF. CDR3 DNA sequence: TGCGCCAGCAGCCAACCAGCCTTTAACTATGGCTACACCTTC.

This clonotype was seen more than once but under ten times. The V and J genes are TRBV6-5 and TRBJ1-1, with D hard to call. The CDR3 contains 15 residues. Germline V gene sequence: CDR1 MNHEY, CDR2 SVGAGI. V dropped 7 bases and J dropped 0 bases, with 15 bases sitting between them. DNA of the CDR3: TGTGCCAGCACCCCCTTCGGAAGTATGAACACTGAAGCTTTCTTT. The encoded protein is CASTPFGSMNTEAFF.

In its sample, this clonotype was seen many times. This chain uses TRBV7-6 with TRBJ2-5; 7 nucleotides agree with TRBD1. From germline, CDR1 is SGHVS and CDR2 FNYEAQ. Trimming at V came to 4 bases and at J to 1 base, leaving 6 bases not matched to a gene. CDR3 size: 15 residues. The CDR3 DNA reads as TGTGCCAGCAGCTCGGAATCAGGGGGCCAAGAGACCCAGTACTTC. This translates into CASSSESGGQETQYF.

Many counts were recorded for this clonotype. The V call is TRBV7-2, the J call TRBJ2-4; no clear D gene. Trimming removed 5 bases at V and 9 bases at J, with 14 bases between. The CDR3 is 13 residues long. Germline CDR1 SGHTA, CDR2 FQGNSA. The CDR3 nucleotides are TGTGCCAGCAGCCAAACGGAGTTAGGCATTCAGTACTTC. Its translation: CASSQTELGIQYF.

The chain carries TRBV7-2 and TRBJ2-2; the match to TRBD2 covers 9 bases. The germline V gene encodes CDR1 SGHTA and CDR2 FQGNSA. The CDR3 covers 16 residues. With V trimmed by 6 bases and J by 2 bases, 7 bases remained unmatched. This CDR3 is CASRVRAGGNTGELFF. Written as DNA, the CDR3 is TGTGCCAGCAGGGTCCGAGCGGGAGGAAACACCGGGGAGCTGTTTTTT.

This clonotype was picked up one time. This sequence joins TRBV20-1 and TRBJ2-7; 9 bases line up with TRBD1. Germline CDR1 is DFQATT and CDR2 is SNEGSKA (reference sequence). This CDR3 has 12 residues. J was trimmed by 6 bases and V by 6 bases; bases with no gene match: 6. The CDR3 bases are TGCAGTGCCTTGGGACAGGGCGGCGAGCAGTACTTC. Protein sequence: CSALGQGGEQYF.